This T cell receptor (beta chain) originates from a study of shared clonotypes between healthy human individuals. Across the study: Three CD4 naive, three CD4 memory, two CD8 naive and one CD8 memory plate were used per donor.

Trimming left V 7 bases short and J 1 base short, with 17 bases between. Germline V CDR1 and CDR2: SGHRS, YFSETQ. The CDR3 runs 15 residues. An approximately 200 ng quantity of DNA, some 30,000 T cell genomes, went into the sorted-subset replicate PCRs. TCRdb keeps only in-frame clones here, not all; method: immunoSEQ multiplex PCR. The sample has under 2,500,000 clones; approximately 96% are singletons. The rearrangement uses TRBV5-1 and TRBJ2-5, with D possibly being TRBD1 (5 bases). The sequence derives from a man younger than 35 in good health. Sequenced input: naive CD4+ T cells sorted from blood. Described subset: CD45RA+ positively selected. The CDR3 is CASATITGVQETQYF. CDR3 DNA: TGCGCCAGCGCCACAATCACAGGTGTCCAAGAGACCCAGTACTTC.